This T cell receptor (beta chain) was retrieved from a study of blood T cell repertoires in COVID-19. Clones were sequenced by immunoSEQ multiplex PCR, and TCRdb holds only the in-frame ones, with some missing. The repertoire holds 110,000 or so clones, with around 89% as singletons. Germline CDR1 SEHNR, CDR2 FQNEAQ (reference sequence). This CDR3 comprises 15 residues. The V segment lost 3 bases and the J segment 0 bases; nucleotides outside the gene matches: 0. This clonotype was sampled from a man between 70 and 80 years old with active or convalescent COVID-19. Sequenced input: peripheral blood. The chain links TRBV7-9 to TRBJ2-3, with 10 positions matching TRBD1. The CDR3 DNA follows: TGTGCCAGCAGCTTGGGACAGGGGAGCACAGATACGCAGTATTTT. Its protein is CASSLGQGSTDTQYF.